The clone carrying this T cell receptor (beta chain) was seen a handful of times. The antigen remains undetermined. Only healthy Caucasians were enrolled as donors. Addition of a universal primer site occurred through template switching, and cDNA carried unique molecular identifiers. MiXCR, run by TCRdb on the 5' RACE reads, gives a single entry per CDR3 protein. This table holds some 440,000 distinct CDR3 sequences, approximately 24% found once. The V gene lost 10 bases and the J gene lost 0 bases, with 7 bases spanning the gap. The CDR3 length is 12 residues. The germline CDR1 and CDR2 sequences are WSHSY and SAAADI. The data are from a study of identical twins. Whole-study findings and limits: Shared out-of-frame alpha sequences (those common to twins) showed excess low generation probability.

These data are also associated with another study on T cells expressing NK-cell markers. That study adds: Similarly, these clonotypes led the CD3+CD56-NKG2C+ fraction as well in a few donors.

Source material: CD4+ T cells sorted from blood. The sequence came from a woman younger than 30 in good health. This chain uses TRBV10-2 with TRBJ2-1; D not certain. This CDR3 is CATAPSYNEQFF. CDR3 in DNA: TGCGCCACCGCTCCCTCCTACAATGAGCAGTTCTTC.